A selection of T cell receptor beta chains follows, all from one sample in a study of CD8 T cells in Susac syndrome. TCRdb redid the calling of the immunoSEQ multiplex PCR reads with MiXCR, one entry per CDR3 protein. The table records 110,000 or so distinct CDR3 sequences, around 94% of them present only once. The material sequenced was CD4+ T cells from PBMCs. These receptors all come from a human donor in good health. CDR3s include the opening cysteine and the closing phenylalanine or tryptophan. D genes are given only for firm matches. The listing skips clone size in some rows; elsewhere it reads once, few, many or a size class.

D gene	V gene	J gene	clone size	CDR3 DNA	CDR3 protein
TRBD1	TRBV12-3/TRBV12-4	TRBJ1-1	-	TGTGCCAGCAGCTCGAAAGGGGGCAACACTGAAGCTTTCTTT	CASSSKGGNTEAFF
-	TRBV28	TRBJ1-1	few	TGTGCCAGCAGGCTCCTGGATACTGAAGCTTTCTTT	CASRLLDTEAFF
-	TRBV20-1	TRBJ1-2	-	TGCAGTGCTAGGGGGCGCGCAGACGGCTACACCTTC	CSARGRADGYTF
TRBD1	TRBV4-2	TRBJ1-2	-	TGTGCCAGCAGCCAAGTGTTGCCCAAACGCCGGACAGGGGGCAATGGCTACACCTTC	CASSQVLPKRRTGGNGYTF
-	TRBV3-1	TRBJ2-1	-	TGTGCCAGCAGCCAAGCGAGTGAGCAGTTCTTC	CASSQASEQFF
TRBD1	TRBV12-3/TRBV12-4	TRBJ1-1	-	TGTGCCAGCTCCTTCCAGGACAGGGGGACTGAAGCTTTCTTT	CASSFQDRGTEAFF
-	TRBV6-2/TRBV6-3	TRBJ2-6	-	TGTGCCAGCAGTTACTCAGCGGGCGGCTCCGGGGCCAACGTCCTGACTTTC	CASSYSAGGSGANVLTF
-	TRBV29-1	TRBJ2-7	-	TGCAGCGTCGCGACAAGGGGTGACGACGAGCAGTACTTC	CSVATRGDDEQYF
TRBD2	TRBV3-1	TRBJ2-5	few	TGTGCCAGCAGCCAGAGGGGCAGCGGGGTACAAGAGACCCAGTACTTC	CASSQRGSGVQETQYF
-	TRBV2	TRBJ1-2	once	TGTGCCAGCAGTAGAGACAGCAAATATGGCTACACCTTC	CASSRDSKYGYTF
TRBD2	TRBV6-2/TRBV6-3	TRBJ2-7	-	TGTGCCAGCAGAGAAAGCGGGAGGGCTTCCTACGAGCAGTACTTC	CASRESGRASYEQYF
-	TRBV19	TRBJ2-4	-	TGTGCCAGTAGCACGGTTCCGTTTGGCATCAAAAACATTCAGTACTTC	CASSTVPFGIKNIQYF
-	TRBV29-1	TRBJ2-7	-	TGCAGCGTTGGAGACACATCCTACGAGCAGTACTTC	CSVGDTSYEQYF
-	TRBV6-2/TRBV6-3	TRBJ1-1	-	TGTGCCAGCAGTTACCTTCAGACTACAGGGACTGAAGCTTTCTTT	CASSYLQTTGTEAFF
-	TRBV28	TRBJ2-2	-	TGTGCCAGCAGTTTAGGCGCCCGCTGGGTTGTAAACACCGGGGAGCTGTTTTTT	CASSLGARWVVNTGELFF
-	TRBV5-6	TRBJ2-5	-	TGTGCCAGCAGCCCAAACTGGGGGACTCAAGAGACCCAGTACTTC	CASSPNWGTQETQYF
TRBD2	TRBV7-2	TRBJ2-3	-	TGTGCCAGCAGCGCGCGGACTAGCGGGAGGGCCATAGATACGCAGTATTTT	CASSARTSGRAIDTQYF
-	TRBV5-1	TRBJ1-2	-	TGCGCCAGCAGCCCGTCGGGTCAGGATAACTATGGCTACACCTTC	CASSPSGQDNYGYTF
-	TRBV4-2	TRBJ2-1	once	TGTGCCAGCAGCCAGTATGAGACTCCGGCGGGCAATGAGCAGTTCTTC	CASSQYETPAGNEQFF
-	TRBV20-1	TRBJ2-2	-	TGCAGTGCCGGTGACCTAGTTAGAACCGGGGAGCTGTTTTTT	CSAGDLVRTGELFF
-	TRBV5-1	TRBJ1-1	-	TGCGCCAGCAGCTTGGAGGGGGAACTTCACACTGAAGCTTTCTTT	CASSLEGELHTEAFF
TRBD1	TRBV2	TRBJ2-7	-	TGTGCCAGCAGTCGTCAGGGGGAGTCCTACGAGCAGTACTTC	CASSRQGESYEQYF
-	TRBV5-1	TRBJ2-4	-	TGCGCCAGCAGCTTGGAGGCAGGGAGTGGAAACATTCAGTACTTC	CASSLEAGSGNIQYF
-	TRBV27	TRBJ1-4	-	TGTGCCAGCAGTTCGACAGGATGGGGTGAAAAACTGTTTTTT	CASSSTGWGEKLFF
TRBD2	TRBV3-1	TRBJ2-1	-	TGTGCCAGCAGCCAAGAGTCTAGCGGGAGAAGGTTGCAGTTCTTC	CASSQESSGRRLQFF
TRBD2	TRBV12-3/TRBV12-4	TRBJ2-1	-	TGTGCCAGCAGCCAAAGGGGACTAGCGGGAGGGGGCCCCTACAATGAGCAGTTCTTC	CASSQRGLAGGGPYNEQFF
-	TRBV3-1	TRBJ2-7	-	TGTGCCAGCAACTGGGGTTACGAGCAGTACTTC	CASNWGYEQYF
-	TRBV30	TRBJ1-5	few	TGTGCCTGGAGCGGGGGTGGCCAGCCCCAGCATTTT	CAWSGGGQPQHF
TRBD2	TRBV19	TRBJ2-3	-	TGTGCCAGTAACCCGCGAACTCTAGCGGGAGTAGATACGCAGTATTTT	CASNPRTLAGVDTQYF
-	TRBV15	TRBJ1-5	-	TGTGCCACCAGCAGAGATAGGGCAGGACCTCGGCCCCAGCATTTT	CATSRDRAGPRPQHF
TRBD2	TRBV6-5	TRBJ2-2	once	TGTGCCAGCAGTTATTCCCCTCCGGCACTAGCGGACACCGGGGAGCTGTTTTTT	CASSYSPPALADTGELFF
TRBD2	TRBV10-2	TRBJ2-3	-	TGCGCCAGCAGCCACAGCCCGGGACTAGGGTCCCCAGATACGCAGTATTTT	CASSHSPGLGSPDTQYF
TRBD2	TRBV14	TRBJ2-7	once	TGTGCCAGCAGCCCAACGACTAGCGGGAGGGCCCACGAGCAGTACTTC	CASSPTTSGRAHEQYF
-	TRBV25-1	TRBJ2-7	-	TGTGCCAGCAGTGAATCTTATAGCCACGAGCAGTACTTC	CASSESYSHEQYF
TRBD2	TRBV7-2	TRBJ2-7	-	TGTGCCAGCAGCCCGACTACTAGCGGAGCCTTCTACGAGCAGTACTTC	CASSPTTSGAFYEQYF
-	TRBV19	TRBJ1-1	-	TGTGCCAGTAGTATACATCAGGGGTACGGTGAAGCTTTCTTT	CASSIHQGYGEAFF
-	TRBV3-1	TRBJ2-5	-	TGTGCCAGCAGCCCCCCGGCGGGGAGAGAGACCCAGTACTTC	CASSPPAGRETQYF
-	TRBV5-4	TRBJ1-6	-	TGTGCCAGCAGCTTGGACGCGGCTAATTCACCCCTCCACTTT	CASSLDAANSPLHF
TRBD2	TRBV5-1	TRBJ2-1	-	TGCGCCAGCAGCTTGGGGGGACTAGCGGGAGGATACAATGAGCAGTTCTTC	CASSLGGLAGGYNEQFF
-	TRBV2	TRBJ1-5	-	TGTGCCAGCACCCTATTAGACAGTAGCAATCAGCCCCAGCATTTT	CASTLLDSSNQPQHF
-	TRBV4-3	TRBJ2-4	-	TGCGCCAGCAGCCAATCAGGGGACACGTCCAAAAACATTCAGTACTTC	CASSQSGDTSKNIQYF
-	TRBV7-9	TRBJ1-4	-	TGTGCCAGCAGCTACAGGGTCGGGAATGAAAAACTGTTTTTT	CASSYRVGNEKLFF
TRBD1	TRBV2	TRBJ1-4	-	TGTGCCAGCAGGGACAGGGCAAACGAAAAACTGTTTTTT	CASRDRANEKLFF
-	TRBV12-5	TRBJ2-4	-	TGTGCTAGTGGTTTAGGATGGGACATTCAGTACTTC	CASGLGWDIQYF
-	TRBV3-1	TRBJ2-2	-	TGTGCCAGCAGTTCAGCGGTCAACACCGGGGAGCTGTTTTTT	CASSSAVNTGELFF
TRBD2	TRBV3-1	TRBJ2-2	-	TGTGCCACCTCGGTCGGACGGGCGGGAGGTCATACCGGGGAGCTGTTTTTT	CATSVGRAGGHTGELFF
-	TRBV3-1	TRBJ2-1	-	TGTGCCAGCAGTCGGAACGCGGAGCCCTACAATGAGCAGTTCTTC	CASSRNAEPYNEQFF
TRBD2	TRBV7-2	TRBJ2-2	-	TGTGCCAGCAGCTTAGTGGTAGCGGCGGGAGGTGCGAACACCGGGGAGCTGTTTTTT	CASSLVVAAGGANTGELFF
TRBD1	TRBV14	TRBJ2-5	-	TGTGCCAGCAGCCGACCGGGACAGGGACGGGGGACCCAGTACTTC	CASSRPGQGRGTQYF
TRBD1	TRBV5-6	TRBJ1-1	-	TGTGCCAGCAGCCCGACAGGGAGGGGGGAGAACACTGAAGCTTTCTTT	CASSPTGRGENTEAFF
TRBD1	TRBV30	TRBJ2-5	-	TGTGCCTGGAGTCGGACAGGGGGCGCGGTGGGGACCCAGTACTTC	CAWSRTGGAVGTQYF
-	TRBV27	TRBJ2-1	-	TGTGCCAGCAGTTGGGAGCGGAGTTCCTCCAATGAGCAGTTCTTC	CASSWERSSSNEQFF
-	TRBV12-3/TRBV12-4	TRBJ2-2	-	TGTGCCAGCAGAACCGGGACATCCACCGGGGAGCTGTTTTTT	CASRTGTSTGELFF
TRBD2	TRBV20-1	TRBJ2-3	-	TGCAGTGCTAAGGGACTAGCGGGAGGTAGCACAGATACGCAGTATTTT	CSAKGLAGGSTDTQYF